This TCR beta chain was profiled in a study of human T cells and chemical hapten exposure. Study observations and caveats: TCRs exceeding 1 in 1000 frequency stayed unchanged with DPC sensitization.

A few counts support this clonotype. What it recognizes is unknown. CDR3 length: 15 residues. CDR1 and CDR2 from the germline V gene are SGHDT and YYEEEE. V was cut by 0 bases and J by 6 bases, with 15 bases left in between. Indicated time point: pre-sensitization, week 0. As for treatment: therapeutic diphenylcyclopropenone sensitization with weekly scalp DPC. Library construction involved attaching unique molecular identifiers to individual cDNA molecules, which allowed quantitative, reproducible TCR counting. TCRdb re-derived calls from the RACE reads in MiXCR, one entry per CDR3 protein. The sample consists of more than 300,000 distinct CDR3 sequences, around 5% of them appearing once.

The TCR comes from a woman between 18 and 29 years old with alopecia areata. Some clones in this sample may be carry-over from other donors' samples. The chain recombines TRBV5-6 with TRBJ1-1; D not certain. The source material was whole blood, sampled in connection with sensitization to the hapten diphenylcyclopropenone (DPC). CDR3 in amino acids: CASSLGGDLYSEAFF. The DNA of the CDR3 is TGTGCCAGCAGCTTGGGGGGTGATTTGTACTCTGAAGCTTTCTTT.